The T cell receptor (beta chain) described here comes from a study of cytomegalovirus exposure and HLA in healthy donors. Study-wide results and limits: Most sequenced TCRs were rare (though some public TCRs occurred in many donors). In vitro checks showed that three CMV-associated chains really do target CMV antigens. According to a later analysis, TCR clusters from the first cohort tended to co-occur in the roughly 120 validation repertoires.

Clones were sequenced by immunoSEQ multiplex PCR, and TCRdb holds only the in-frame ones, with some missing. The profile shows some 130,000 clones, 82% of them singletons. Ten or more counts support this clone. Its specificity is unknown. Donors were drawn from the approximately 130-subject validation cohort, separate from the 666-subject first cohort. The germline gives CDR1 SQVTM, CDR2 ANQGSEA. The length of the CDR3 is 13 residues. Between the trimmed V and J ends, which lost 3 bases and 1 base, there was a span of 9 bases. Sequenced input: PBMCs. The chain is built from TRBV29-1 and TRBJ2-5, with D perhaps TRBD2 (5 bases). The TCR comes from a man under 40 in good health and CMV-seropositive. CDR3 DNA: TGCAGCGTTGAGATAGCGACCCAAGAGACCCAGTACTTC. The encoded protein is CSVEIATQETQYF.